This T cell receptor (beta chain) was identified during a study of T cell responses to AZD1222 COVID-19 vaccine. Trimming pared 4 bases from V and 3 bases from J, leaving 10 bases between. This CDR3 has 13 residues. Libraries were prepared by immunoSEQ multiplex PCR; TCRdb keeps only in-frame clonotypes and omits some of them. Of about 110,000 clones listed, around 90% are singletons. V is TRBV12-3 or TRBV12-4 and J is TRBJ2-7, with D unclear. The receptor was isolated from an adult in good health. The sample in question was peripheral blood, obtained on day 0 of AZD1222 vaccination. CDR3 region: CASSSWQDYEQYF. The CDR3 coding sequence is TGTGCCAGCAGTTCCTGGCAGGACTACGAGCAGTACTTC.